This T cell receptor (beta chain) comes out of a study of identical twins. TCRdb called the 5' RACE reads again in MiXCR, with one record for every CDR3 protein. Counted here are 200,000 to 250,000 distinct CDR3 sequences, more than 13% occurring once; the ten biggest clones make up approximately 8.8%. Concerning this clonotype: Its antigen remains unidentified.

V shed 8 bases, J shed 6 bases, and the junction held 10 bases outside the gene matches. The germline CDR1 and CDR2 sequences are MRHNA and SNTAGT. The CDR3 is made up of 15 amino acids. Study results and limitations: Clonotypes of the beta chain that were abundant in cord blood carried fewer insertions (memory repertoires showed none). Sharing of beta out-of-frame sequences by twins showed a weaker excess. Part of the zero-insertion signal could reflect confounding by invariant MAIT and iNKT cells. Modelling underestimated the level of out-of-frame TCR alpha sharing observed in monozygotic twins.

This chain uses TRBV6-4 with TRBJ2-1; 10 bases line up with TRBD2. The TCR was taken from a woman aged 18-30 years in good health. The source material was memory (CD45RO+) T cells sorted from blood. CDR3: CASSGQAGGSNEQFF. The CDR3 DNA reads as TGTGCCAGCTCGGGACAAGCGGGAGGGTCCAATGAGCAGTTCTTC.